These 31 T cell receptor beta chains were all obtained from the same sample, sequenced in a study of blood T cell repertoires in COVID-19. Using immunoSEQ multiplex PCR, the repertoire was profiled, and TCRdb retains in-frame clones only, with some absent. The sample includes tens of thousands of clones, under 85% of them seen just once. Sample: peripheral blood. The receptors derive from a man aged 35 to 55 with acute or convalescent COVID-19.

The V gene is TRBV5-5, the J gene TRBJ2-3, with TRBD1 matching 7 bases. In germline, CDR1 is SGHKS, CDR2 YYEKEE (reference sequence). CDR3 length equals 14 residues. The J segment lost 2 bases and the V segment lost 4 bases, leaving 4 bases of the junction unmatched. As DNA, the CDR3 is TGTGCCAGCAGCCGGGGACAGAACACAGATACGCAGTATTTT. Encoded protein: CASSRGQNTDTQYF.

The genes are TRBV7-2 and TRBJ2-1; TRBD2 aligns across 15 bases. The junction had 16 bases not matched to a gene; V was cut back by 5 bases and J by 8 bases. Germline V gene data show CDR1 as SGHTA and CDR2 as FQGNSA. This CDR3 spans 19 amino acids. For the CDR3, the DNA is TGTGCCAGCAGCCCCGGGACTAGCGGGAGGACCGAACTCTCCCATGAGCAGTTCTTC. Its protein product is CASSPGTSGRTELSHEQFF.

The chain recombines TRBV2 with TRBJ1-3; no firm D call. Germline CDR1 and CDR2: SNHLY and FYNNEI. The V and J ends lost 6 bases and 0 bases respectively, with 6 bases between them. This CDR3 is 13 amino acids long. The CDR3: CASRRSSGNTIYF. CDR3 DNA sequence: TGTGCCAGCAGGCGGAGCTCTGGAAACACCATATATTTT.

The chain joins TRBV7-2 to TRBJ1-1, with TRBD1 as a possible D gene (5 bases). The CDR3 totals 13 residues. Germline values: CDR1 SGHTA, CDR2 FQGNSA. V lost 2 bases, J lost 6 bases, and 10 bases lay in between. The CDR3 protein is CASSLRGTAEAFF. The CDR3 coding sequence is TGTGCCAGCAGCTTACGGGGGACCGCTGAAGCTTTCTTT. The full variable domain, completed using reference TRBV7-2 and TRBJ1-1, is GAGVSQSPSNKVTEKGKDVELRCDPISGHTALYWYRQSLGQGLEFLIYFQGNSAPDKSGLPSDRFSAERTGGSVSTLTIQRTQQEDSAVYLCASSLRGTAEAFFGQGTRLTVV.

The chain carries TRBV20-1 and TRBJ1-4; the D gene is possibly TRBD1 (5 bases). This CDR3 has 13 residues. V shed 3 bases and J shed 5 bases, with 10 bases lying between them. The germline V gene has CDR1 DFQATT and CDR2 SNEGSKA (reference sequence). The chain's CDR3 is CSASVRANEKLFF. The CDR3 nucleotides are TGCAGTGCTAGTGTCAGGGCCAATGAAAAACTGTTTTTT.

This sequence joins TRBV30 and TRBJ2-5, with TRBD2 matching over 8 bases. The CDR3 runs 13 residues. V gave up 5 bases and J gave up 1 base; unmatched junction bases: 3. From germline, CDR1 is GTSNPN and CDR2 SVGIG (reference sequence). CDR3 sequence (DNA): TGTGCCTGGGGTAGCGGGATCCAAGAGACCCAGTACTTC. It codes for CAWGSGIQETQYF.

The CDR3 DNA is TGTGCCAGCAGTGAAGCCTTGGGACAGGGGAGGGCTTTCTTT. This translates into CASSEALGQGRAFF. The chain combines TRBV2 with TRBJ1-1; 10 bases map to TRBD1. The J segment lost 11 bases and the V segment lost 0 bases, leaving 6 bases of the junction unmatched. Germline V gives CDR1 SNHLY, CDR2 FYNNEI. The CDR3 extends over 14 amino acids.

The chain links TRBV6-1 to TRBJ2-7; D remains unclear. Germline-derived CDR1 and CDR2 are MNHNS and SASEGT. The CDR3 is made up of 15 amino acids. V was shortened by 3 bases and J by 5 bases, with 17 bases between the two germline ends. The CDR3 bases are TGTGCCAGCAGTGAGTCCGCGGTTAGGATGGACGAGCAGTACGTC. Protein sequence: CASSESAVRMDEQYV.

The CDR3: CASSLGRGVSDGYTF. The DNA of the CDR3 is TGTGCCAGCAGCTTAGGCCGAGGTGTATCCGATGGCTACACCTTC. The rearrangement joins TRBV7-2 to TRBJ1-2; D unresolved. Trimming pared 1 base from V and 6 bases from J, leaving 15 bases between. Germline CDR1 SGHTA, CDR2 FQGNSA. The CDR3 totals 15 residues.

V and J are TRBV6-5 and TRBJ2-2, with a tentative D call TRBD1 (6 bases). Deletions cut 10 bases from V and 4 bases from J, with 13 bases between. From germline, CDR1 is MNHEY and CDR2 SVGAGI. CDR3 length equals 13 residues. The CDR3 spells CAIRQDITGELFF. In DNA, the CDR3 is TGTGCCATCCGACAGGATATCACCGGGGAGCTGTTTTTT.

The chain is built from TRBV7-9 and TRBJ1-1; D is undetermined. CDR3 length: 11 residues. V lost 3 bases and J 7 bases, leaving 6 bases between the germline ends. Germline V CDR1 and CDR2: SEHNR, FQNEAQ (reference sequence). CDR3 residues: CASSFGSEAFF. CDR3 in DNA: TGTGCCAGCAGCTTCGGTAGTGAAGCTTTCTTT.

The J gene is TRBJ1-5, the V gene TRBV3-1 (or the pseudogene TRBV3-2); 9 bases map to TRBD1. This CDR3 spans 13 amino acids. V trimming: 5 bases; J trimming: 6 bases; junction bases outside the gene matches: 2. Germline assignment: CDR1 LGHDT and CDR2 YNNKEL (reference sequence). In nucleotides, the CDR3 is TGTGCCAGCAGCGACAGGGGGAGTCAGCCCCAGCATTTT. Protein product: CASSDRGSQPQHF.

The CDR3 loop is CASSPAGTRSGNTIYF. The CDR3 DNA reads as TGTGCCAGCAGTCCAGCCGGGACAAGGTCTGGAAACACCATATATTTT. The chain combines TRBV7-9 with TRBJ1-3, with D perhaps matching TRBD1 (6 bases). This CDR3 is built from 16 residues. With 6 bases removed from V and 1 base from J, the gap between germline ends came to 16 bases. From germline, CDR1 is SEHNR and CDR2 FQNEAQ (reference sequence).

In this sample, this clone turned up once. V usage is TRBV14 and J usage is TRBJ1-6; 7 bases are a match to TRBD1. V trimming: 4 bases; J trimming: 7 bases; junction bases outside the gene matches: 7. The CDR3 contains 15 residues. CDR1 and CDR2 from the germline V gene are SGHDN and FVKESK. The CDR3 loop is CASSRAAQGNSPLHF. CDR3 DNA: TGTGCCAGCAGCCGTGCTGCACAGGGGAATTCACCCCTCCACTTT. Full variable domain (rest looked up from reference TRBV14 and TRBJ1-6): EAGVTQFPSHSVIEKGQTVTLRCDPISGHDNLYWYRRVMGKEIKFLLHFVKESKQDESGMPNNRFLAERTGGTYSTLKVQPAELEDSGVYFCASSRAAQGNSPLHFGNGTRLTVT.

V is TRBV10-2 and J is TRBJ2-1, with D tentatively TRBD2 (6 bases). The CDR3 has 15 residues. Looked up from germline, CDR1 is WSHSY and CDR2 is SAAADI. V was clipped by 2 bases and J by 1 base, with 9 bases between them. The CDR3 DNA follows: TGCGCCAGCAGTGAGCCGGGACTTTCCTACAATGAGCAGTTCTTC. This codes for CASSEPGLSYNEQFF.

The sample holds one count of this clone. CDR3: CATGQGSGNTIYF. Here the CDR3 DNA reads TGTGCAACCGGACAGGGGTCTGGAAACACCATATATTTT. J is TRBJ1-3 and V is TRBV9, with 9 bases matching TRBD1. CDR3 length: 13 residues. Germline CDR1 SGDLS, CDR2 YYNGEE.

The chain's CDR3 is CASSGTARLAGGNNEQFF. The DNA for the CDR3 is TGTGCCAGCAGTGGAACCGCACGACTAGCGGGAGGAAACAATGAGCAGTTCTTC. The V gene is TRBV6-1, the J gene TRBJ2-1; TRBD2 matches 13 bases. J lost 5 bases, V lost 4 bases, and 11 bases had no gene match. The germline CDR1 and CDR2 sequences are MNHNS and SASEGT. CDR3 length: 18 amino acids.

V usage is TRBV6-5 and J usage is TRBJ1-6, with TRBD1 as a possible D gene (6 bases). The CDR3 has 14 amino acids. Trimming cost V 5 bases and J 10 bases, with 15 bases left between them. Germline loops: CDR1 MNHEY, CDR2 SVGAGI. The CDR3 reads CASSTTGQGSPLHF. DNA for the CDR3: TGTGCCAGCAGTACTACAGGGCAGGGATCACCCCTCCACTTT.

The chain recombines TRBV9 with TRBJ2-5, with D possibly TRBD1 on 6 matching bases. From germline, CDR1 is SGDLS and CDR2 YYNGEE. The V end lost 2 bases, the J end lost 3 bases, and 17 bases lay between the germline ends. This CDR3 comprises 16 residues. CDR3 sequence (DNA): TGTGCCAGCAGCGTCCACCAGGGGCTGGATAAAGAGACCCAGTACTTC. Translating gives CASSVHQGLDKETQYF. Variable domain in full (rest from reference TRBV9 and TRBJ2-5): DSGVTQTPKHLITATGQRVTLRCSPRSGDLSVYWYQQSLDQGLQFLIQYYNGEERAKGNILERFSAQQFPDLHSELNLSSLELGDSALYFCASSVHQGLDKETQYFGPGTRLLVL.

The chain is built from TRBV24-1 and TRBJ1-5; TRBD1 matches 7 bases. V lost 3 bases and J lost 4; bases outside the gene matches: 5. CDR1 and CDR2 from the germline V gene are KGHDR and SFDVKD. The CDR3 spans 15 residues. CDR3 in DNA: TGTGCCACCAGTGATATAGACAGGGATAATCAGCCCCAGCATTTT. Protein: CATSDIDRDNQPQHF.

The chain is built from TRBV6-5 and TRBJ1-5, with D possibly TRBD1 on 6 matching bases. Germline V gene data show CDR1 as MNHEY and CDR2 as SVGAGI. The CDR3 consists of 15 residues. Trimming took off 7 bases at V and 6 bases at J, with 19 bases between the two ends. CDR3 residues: CASTPGGRGGQPQHF. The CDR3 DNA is TGTGCCAGCACCCCCGGGGGCCGGGGGGGTCAGCCCCAGCATTTT.

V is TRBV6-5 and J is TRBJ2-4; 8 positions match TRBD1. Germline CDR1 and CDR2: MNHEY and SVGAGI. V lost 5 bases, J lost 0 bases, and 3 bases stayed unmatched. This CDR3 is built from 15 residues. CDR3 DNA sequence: TGTGCCAGCAGTCTGACAGGGGTAGCCAAAAACATTCAGTACTTC. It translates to CASSLTGVAKNIQYF.

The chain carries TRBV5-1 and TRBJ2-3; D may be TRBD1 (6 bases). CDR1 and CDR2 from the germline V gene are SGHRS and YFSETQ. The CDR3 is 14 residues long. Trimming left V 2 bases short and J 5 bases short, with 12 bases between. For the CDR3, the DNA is TGCGCCAGCAGCTTAACAAAACAGGGAGATACGCAGTATTTT. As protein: CASSLTKQGDTQYF.

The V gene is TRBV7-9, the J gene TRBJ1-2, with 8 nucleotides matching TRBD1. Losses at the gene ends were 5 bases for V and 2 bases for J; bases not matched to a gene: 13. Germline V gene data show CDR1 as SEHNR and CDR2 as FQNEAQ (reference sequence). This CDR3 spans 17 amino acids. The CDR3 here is CASSPSTLTGANYGYTF. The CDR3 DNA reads TGTGCCAGCAGCCCTTCCACCCTGACAGGGGCCAACTATGGCTACACCTTC.

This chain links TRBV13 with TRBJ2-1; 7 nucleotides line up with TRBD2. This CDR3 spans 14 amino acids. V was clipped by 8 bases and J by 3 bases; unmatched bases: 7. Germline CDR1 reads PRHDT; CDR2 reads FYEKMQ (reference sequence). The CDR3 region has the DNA TGTGCCAGCTTAATAGGCGGGAGCTACAATGAGCAGTTCTTC. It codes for CASLIGGSYNEQFF.

In DNA, the CDR3 is TGTGCCAGCACCCCTGGACAGAATAATGAAAAACTGTTTTTT. As protein: CASTPGQNNEKLFF. The chain employs TRBV28 and TRBJ1-4; D possibly corresponds to TRBD1 (6 bases). Germline lookup yields CDR1 MDHEN and CDR2 SYDVKM. Trimming removed 7 bases from V and 4 bases from J, with 13 bases in between. The CDR3 sequence is 14 residues long.

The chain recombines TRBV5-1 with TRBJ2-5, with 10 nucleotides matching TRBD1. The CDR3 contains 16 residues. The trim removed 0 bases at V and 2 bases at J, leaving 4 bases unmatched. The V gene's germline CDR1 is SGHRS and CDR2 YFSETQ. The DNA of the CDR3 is TGCGCCAGCAGCTTGGGACAGGGGGCTGGGCAAGAGACCCAGTACTTC. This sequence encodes CASSLGQGAGQETQYF. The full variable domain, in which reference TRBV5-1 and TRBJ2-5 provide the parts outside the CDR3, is KAGVTQTPRYLIKTRGQQVTLSCSPISGHRSVSWYQQTPGQGLQFLFEYFSETQRNKGNFPGRFSGRQFSNSRSEMNVSTLELGDSALYLCASSLGQGAGQETQYFGPGTRLLVL.

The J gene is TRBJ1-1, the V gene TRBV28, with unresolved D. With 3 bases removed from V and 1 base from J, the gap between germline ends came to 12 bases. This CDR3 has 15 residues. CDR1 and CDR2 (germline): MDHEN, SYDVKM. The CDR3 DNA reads TGTGCCAGCAGTTTCGGGGATGCGGGGAACACTGAAGCTTTCTTT. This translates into CASSFGDAGNTEAFF.

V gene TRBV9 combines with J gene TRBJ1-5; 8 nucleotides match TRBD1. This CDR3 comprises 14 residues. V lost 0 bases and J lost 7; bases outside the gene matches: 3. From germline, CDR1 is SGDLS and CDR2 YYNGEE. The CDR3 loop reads CASSVVQGGQPQHF. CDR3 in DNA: TGTGCCAGCAGCGTAGTACAGGGGGGACAGCCCCAGCATTTT.

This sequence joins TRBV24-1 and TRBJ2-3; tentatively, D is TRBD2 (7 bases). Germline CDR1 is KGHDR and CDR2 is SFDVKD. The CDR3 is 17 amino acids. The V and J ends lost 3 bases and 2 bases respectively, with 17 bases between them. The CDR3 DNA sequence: TGTGCCACCAGTGATGCGGCGGGGAGGGGGAACACAGATACGCAGTATTTT. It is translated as CATSDAAGRGNTDTQYF.

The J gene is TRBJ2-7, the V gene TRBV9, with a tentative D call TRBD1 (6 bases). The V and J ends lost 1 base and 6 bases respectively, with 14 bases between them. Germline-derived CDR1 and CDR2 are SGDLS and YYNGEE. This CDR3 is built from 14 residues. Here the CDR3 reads CASSVTGKGVEQYF. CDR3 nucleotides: TGTGCCAGCAGCGTAACAGGCAAGGGGGTCGAGCAGTACTTC.